Below, 27 T cell receptor beta chains from the same sample are listed, as sequenced in a study of monozygotic twins with inflammatory bowel disease. TCRdb re-called the 5' RACE reads and catalogs CDR3 proteins one per entry, DNA excluded. The sample shows 90,000 to 110,000 distinct CDR3 sequences, and roughly 12% sits with its ten largest clones. Sequencing input: blood. The receptors were sampled from a human donor with ulcerative colitis or Crohn's disease, or a healthy co-twin of an affected twin (not recorded which).

The chain recombines TRBV11-1 with TRBJ1-3. CDR3 length: 18 residues. Germline V gene lookup returns CDR1 SGHAT and CDR2 FQDESV (reference sequence). The CDR3 loop is CASSPLGELPSSGNTIYF.

This clonotype ranks as large in terms of frequency. The chain combines TRBV29-1 with TRBJ2-2; TCRdb proposes TRBD2, but this gene call is untestable without DNA. The germline V gene has CDR1 SQVTM and CDR2 ANQGSEA. CDR3 length: 13 amino acids. The CDR3 here is CSVWGGYTGELFF.

J is TRBJ2-4 and V is TRBV12-3 or TRBV12-4; TCRdb's assignment of TRBD2 cannot be checked, as there is no DNA. This CDR3 is built from 19 residues. The CDR3 loop is CASSPPGTSWVEAKNIQYF.

V gene TRBV20-1 combines with J gene TRBJ2-1; without DNA, the TCRdb call of TRBD2 cannot be checked. CDR3 length: 15 residues. In germline, CDR1 is DFQATT, CDR2 SNEGSKA (reference sequence). The CDR3 spells CSARDPGTRPNEQFF.

The chain has TRBV2 and TRBJ2-1; TCRdb's D call of TRBD2 is untestable without DNA. This CDR3 has 14 residues. In germline, CDR1 is SNHLY, CDR2 FYNNEI. The CDR3 sequence: CASRTSVTYNEQFF.

The V gene is TRBV6-2 or TRBV6-3, the J gene TRBJ2-1. There are 11 residues in the CDR3. The germline gives CDR1 MNHEY, CDR2 SVGEGT. This chain's CDR3 is CASSLQAEQFF.

The rearrangement links TRBV6-1 to TRBJ1-2; TCRdb outputs TRBD1, but without DNA this stays unchecked. CDR1 is MNHNS, CDR2 SASEGT, per germline. The CDR3 contains 12 residues. Here the CDR3 reads CASRRQIYGYTF.

The rearrangement uses TRBV11-2 and TRBJ2-3; absent DNA, TCRdb's TRBD1 call cannot be checked. The CDR3 loop spans 15 amino acids. Germline CDR1 and CDR2: SGHAT and FQNNGV. This CDR3 reads CASSLGTPSTDTQYF. Full variable domain (outside the CDR3, taken from reference TRBV11-2 and TRBJ2-3): EAGVAQSPRYKIIEKRQSVAFWCNPISGHATLYWYQQILGQGPKLLIQFQNNGVVDDSQLPKDRFSAERLKGVDSTLKIQPAKLEDSAVYLCASSLGTPSTDTQYFGPGTRLTVL.

The genes are TRBV5-1 and TRBJ2-3; the D gene TCRdb calls, TRBD1, cannot be checked with no DNA. The CDR3 has 14 amino acids. The germline V gene has CDR1 SGHRS and CDR2 YFSETQ. CDR3 sequence reads: CASMQWAFTDTQYF.

The chain is built from TRBV3-1 and TRBJ1-2. Germline assignment: CDR1 LGHDT and CDR2 YNNKEL (reference sequence). This CDR3 has 14 amino acids. CDR3 in amino acids: CASSQGSLAYGYTF.

The rearrangement joins TRBV20-1 to TRBJ2-7; TCRdb designates TRBD2, a call that cannot be tested without DNA. Germline loops: CDR1 DFQATT, CDR2 SNEGSKA (reference sequence). This CDR3 has 14 amino acids. The CDR3 spells CSASMGLARHEQYF.

The rearrangement links TRBV7-3 to TRBJ1-2. Germline loops: CDR1 SGHTA, CDR2 FQGTGA. The length of the CDR3 is 15 residues. The CDR3 sequence is CASSPSEGEDYGYTF.

The chain combines TRBV12-3 or TRBV12-4 with TRBJ1-3; TCRdb indicates TRBD1, and absent DNA this call remains unverified. CDR3 length: 15 amino acids. CDR3: CASSGQGNSGNTIYF.

The chain employs TRBV3-1 and TRBJ2-7; no DNA is available, so the TRBD2 call from TCRdb remains unchecked. Germline CDR1 LGHDT, CDR2 YNNKEL (reference sequence). The CDR3 contains 12 residues. Here the CDR3 reads CASSGLVYEQYF.

This rearrangement joins TRBV12-3 or TRBV12-4 to TRBJ1-6; with no DNA, the TCRdb D assignment of TRBD1 cannot be verified. This CDR3 has 16 amino acids. CDR3 residues: CASSLGPPRGNSPLHF.

The genes are TRBV7-2 and TRBJ2-2; TCRdb proposes TRBD2, but this gene call is untestable without DNA. The CDR3 runs to 16 residues. CDR1 is SGHTA and CDR2 is FQGNSA in the germline V gene. CDR3 in amino acids: CASSLVVGVGTGELFF.

This chain links TRBV2 with TRBJ1-5; TCRdb indicates TRBD1, and absent DNA this call remains unverified. In germline, CDR1 is SNHLY, CDR2 FYNNEI. The CDR3 contains 15 residues. The CDR3 loop reads CASSPGPGGNQPQHF. Looking up the rest from reference TRBV2 and TRBJ1-5 gives the full variable domain: EPEVTQTPSHQVTQMGQEVILRCVPISNHLYFYWYRQILGQKVEFLVSFYNNEISEKSEIFDDQFSVERPDGSNFTLKIRSTKLEDSAMYFCASSPGPGGNQPQHFGDGTRLSIL.

The CDR3 loop is CASTLGGTVYTEAFF. The chain couples TRBV5-1 to TRBJ1-1; as DNA is missing, the TRBD1 call by TCRdb cannot be tested. CDR1 is SGHRS and CDR2 is YFSETQ in the germline V gene. This CDR3 has 15 amino acids. Using reference TRBV5-1 and TRBJ1-1 for the parts outside the CDR3, the full variable domain is KAGVTQTPRYLIKTRGQQVTLSCSPISGHRSVSWYQQTPGQGLQFLFEYFSETQRNKGNFPGRFSGRQFSNSRSEMNVSTLELGDSALYLCASTLGGTVYTEAFFGQGTRLTVV.

The V call is TRBV5-6, the J call TRBJ2-2. CDR1 SGHDT and CDR2 YYEEEE come from the germline V gene. The CDR3 spans 15 residues. The CDR3 reads CASSLVSANTGELFF.

The V and J genes are TRBV28 and TRBJ2-5; the TCRdb call, TRBD1, lacks DNA for checking. CDR3 length: 14 amino acids. Germline-derived CDR1 and CDR2 are MDHEN and SYDVKM. CDR3 sequence reads: CASSWWDNQETQYF.

V gene TRBV12-3 or TRBV12-4 combines with J gene TRBJ2-3; the D gene TCRdb calls, TRBD1, cannot be checked with no DNA. The CDR3 is 15 residues long. CDR3 sequence: CASSLSAGVTDTQYF.

The rearrangement joins TRBV20-1 to TRBJ1-1. The CDR3 contains 15 residues. Looked up from germline, CDR1 is DFQATT and CDR2 is SNEGSKA (reference sequence). CDR3 protein: CSARTLEGAYTEAFF.

This chain connects TRBV3-1 to TRBJ2-1. CDR3 length: 15 amino acids. The V gene's germline CDR1 is LGHDT and CDR2 YNNKEL (reference sequence). Here the CDR3 reads CASRKQGANYNEQFF.

The genes are TRBV7-2 and TRBJ1-5; TCRdb's D call, TRBD1, is unchecked because there is no DNA. Germline V gene data show CDR1 as SGHTA and CDR2 as FQGNSA. The CDR3 is 15 residues long. The CDR3 reads CASSLDDRTFRPQHF.

The rearrangement links TRBV7-2 to TRBJ2-7; TCRdb lists TRBD2, though no DNA is available to test this call. CDR1 is SGHTA, CDR2 FQGNSA, per germline. This CDR3 region has 15 residues. The CDR3 loop is CASSLGLAGNYEQYF.

The CDR3 spells CSAGTSGRGHYNEQFF. The chain recombines TRBV20-1 with TRBJ2-1; the D call of TRBD2 rests on TCRdb alone, since no DNA is present to check it. The CDR3 is 16 residues long. Germline loops: CDR1 DFQATT, CDR2 SNEGSKA (reference sequence).

The rearrangement joins TRBV28 to TRBJ1-2. In germline, CDR1 is MDHEN, CDR2 SYDVKM. CDR3 length equals 13 residues. CDR3 sequence: CASRPEGDYGYTF.